One T cell receptor (beta chain) is described in this entry. The CDR3 sequence is 12 residues long. Germline values: CDR1 GTSNPN, CDR2 SVGIG (reference sequence). Trimming took off 2 bases at V and 8 bases at J, with 12 bases between the two ends. The assay was immunoSEQ multiplex PCR, and TCRdb's table has in-frame clones only and misses some. The repertoire holds tens of thousands of clones, with approximately 92% as singletons. This sample is drawn from a study of blood T cell repertoires in COVID-19. The sequence derives from an elderly man with acute or convalescent COVID-19. The sample comprised peripheral blood. The chain is built from TRBV30 and TRBJ1-2; D gene uncertain. DNA of the CDR3: TGTGCCTGGAGTAGGCGGGCGGAAGGCTACACCTTC. Translating it yields CAWSRRAEGYTF. The full variable domain, with the rest looked up from reference TRBV30 and TRBJ1-2, is SQTIHQWPATLVQPVGSPLSLECTVEGTSNPNLYWYRQAAGRGLQLLFYSVGIGQISSEVPQNLSASRPQDRQFILSSKKLLLSDSGFYLCAWSRRAEGYTFGSGTRLTVV.